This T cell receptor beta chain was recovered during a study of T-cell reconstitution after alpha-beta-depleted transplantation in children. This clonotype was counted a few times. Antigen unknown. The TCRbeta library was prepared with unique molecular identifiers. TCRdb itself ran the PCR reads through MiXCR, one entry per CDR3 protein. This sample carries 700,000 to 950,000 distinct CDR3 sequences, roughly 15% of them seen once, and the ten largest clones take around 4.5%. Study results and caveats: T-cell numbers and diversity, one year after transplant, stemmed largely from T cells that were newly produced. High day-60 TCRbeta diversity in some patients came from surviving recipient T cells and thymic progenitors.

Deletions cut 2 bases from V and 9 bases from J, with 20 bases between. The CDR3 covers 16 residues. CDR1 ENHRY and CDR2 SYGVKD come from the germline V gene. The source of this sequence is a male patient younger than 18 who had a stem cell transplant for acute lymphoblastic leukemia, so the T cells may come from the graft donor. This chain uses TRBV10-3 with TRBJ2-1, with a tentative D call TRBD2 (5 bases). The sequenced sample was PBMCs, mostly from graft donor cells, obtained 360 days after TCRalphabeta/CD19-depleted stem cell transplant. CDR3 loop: CAISEPERRPTGEQFF. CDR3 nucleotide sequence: TGTGCCATCAGTGAGCCCGAGCGGAGGCCCACCGGTGAGCAGTTCTTC.